The 10 T cell receptor beta chains reported below all come from one sample, sequenced in a study of blood T cells in healthy people across ages (dated by TCRdb to 2013 to 2016). Receptor libraries were prepared by 5' RACE. The sequencer listed for this sample is Illumina HiSeq 2500. A second roughly 7 to 11 cycle PCR used a sample-barcoded 5' primer and a J-beta primer mix. Using fastp at Q25 and MiXCR, TCRdb reprocessed the public reads and kept productive beta chains. One record per CDR3 amino acid sequence lists the most common genes and DNA. Recorded for this sample are more than 750,000 distinct CDR3 sequences; 25% to 35% of them occurred a single time. The top ten clones comprise roughly 10% of the sample. These same data were also listed under a study on T cells of mothers and their children.

Specimen: blood. These receptors originate from a woman aged 40 to 50 in good health.

J is TRBJ2-2 and V is TRBV13; perhaps D is TRBD1 or TRBD2 (5 bases each). The CDR3 has 16 amino acids. Germline CDR1 reads PRHDT; CDR2 reads FYEKMQ (reference sequence). Trimming removed 0 bases at V and 4 bases at J, with 12 bases between. CDR3 region: CASSLGGARITGELFF. CDR3 DNA: TGTGCCAGCAGCTTAGGCGGGGCTAGAATCACCGGGGAGCTGTTTTTT.

This clonotype was recorded a few times. The V gene is TRBV2, the J gene TRBJ1-2; tentative D call: TRBD1 (5 bases). Trimming shortened V by 8 bases and J by 3 bases, and 13 bases separated the two germline ends. The CDR3 loop spans 13 amino acids. Per the germline V gene, CDR1 is SNHLY and CDR2 is FYNNEI. In nucleotides, the CDR3 is TGTGCCAGCGCCGAACAGGCCTACTATGGCTACACCTTC. Protein: CASAEQAYYGYTF.

This clonotype has a handful of counts. A read error may be the cause here, since a much bigger clone is one base away. As DNA, the CDR3 is TGCAGCGTCCACTACAATGAGCAGTACTTC. Amino acids: CSVHYNEQYF. The chain carries TRBV29-1 and TRBJ2-4, with unresolved D. There are 10 residues in the CDR3. V was cut by 6 bases and J by 13 bases, with 13 bases left in between. CDR1 is SQVTM, CDR2 ANQGSEA, per germline.

A word on this clonotype: This sequence may be a read error, since a much larger clone differs from it by one base. V gene TRBV10-3 combines with J gene TRBJ2-7; D perhaps matches TRBD1 (6 bases). This CDR3 is built from 14 residues. Per germline, CDR1 ENHRY and CDR2 SYGVKD. The CDR3 DNA follows: TGTGCCAACAGTGAGGTGGGGACACCCAAGGAGCAGTACTTC. This codes for CANSEVGTPKEQYF.

The chain joins TRBV5-1 to TRBJ2-3; D unresolved. Germline V gives CDR1 SGHRS, CDR2 YFSETQ. V gave up 1 base and J gave up 6 bases, with 9 bases separating them. The CDR3 runs 13 residues. The CDR3 region is CASSLSLRDTQYF. In DNA, the CDR3 is TGCGCCAGCAGCTTGTCCCTGCGGGATACGCAGTATTTT.

This clonotype appeared a few times. V usage is TRBV20-1 and J usage is TRBJ1-1; 7 positions match TRBD1. CDR3 length equals 13 residues. V lost 3 bases and J lost 1; bases outside the gene matches: 2. The germline gives CDR1 DFQATT, CDR2 SNEGSKA (reference sequence). CDR3 sequence: CSASRTGNTEAFF. The CDR3 nucleotides read TGCAGTGCTAGTCGGACAGGGAACACTGAAGCTTTCTTT.

V gene TRBV27 combines with J gene TRBJ2-1; TRBD2 matches at 14 bases. The CDR3 length is 20 residues. Unmatched junction bases numbered 18, after V lost 3 bases and J lost 8 bases. CDR1 is MNHEY, CDR2 SMNVEV, per germline (reference sequence). CDR3 loop: CASSLAGPGLAGARWDEQFF. The CDR3 DNA is TGTGCCAGCAGTTTGGCCGGTCCGGGACTAGCGGGGGCCCGCTGGGATGAGCAGTTCTTC.

About this clonotype: The CDR3 end shows no conserved phenylalanine or tryptophan, and so a read error is likely. The chain couples TRBV7-2 to TRBJ2-5, with D possibly being TRBD1 (6 bases). With 4 bases removed from V and 11 bases from J, the gap between germline ends came to 17 bases. Germline V gene data show CDR1 as SGHTA and CDR2 as FQGNSA. The CDR3 covers 13 residues. The CDR3 nucleotides are TGTGCCAGCAGCTCCACAGGGAAGAATGAGCAGTACTGC. It encodes CASSSTGKNEQYC.

This clonotype was detected only a few times. The V call is TRBV7-2, the J call TRBJ2-3; 7 positions agree with TRBD2. Germline lookup yields CDR1 SGHTA and CDR2 FQGNSA. This CDR3 is built from 15 residues. Trimming took 5 bases from V and 4 from J; bases not matched to a gene: 9. The CDR3, as DNA: TGTGCCAGCAGCCGCCAGCGGGGCGAATCAGATACGCAGTATTTT. Its translation: CASSRQRGESDTQYF.

CDR3 coding DNA: TGTGCCAGCAGTGTAACGGGGGTCATGGAGACCCAGTACTTC. It specifies CASSVTGVMETQYF. The chain recombines TRBV2 with TRBJ2-5; D might be TRBD2 (6 bases). This CDR3 region has 14 residues. Germline CDR1 and CDR2: SNHLY and FYNNEI. The ends were cut back, 4 bases at V and 5 bases at J, with 14 bases in the middle.